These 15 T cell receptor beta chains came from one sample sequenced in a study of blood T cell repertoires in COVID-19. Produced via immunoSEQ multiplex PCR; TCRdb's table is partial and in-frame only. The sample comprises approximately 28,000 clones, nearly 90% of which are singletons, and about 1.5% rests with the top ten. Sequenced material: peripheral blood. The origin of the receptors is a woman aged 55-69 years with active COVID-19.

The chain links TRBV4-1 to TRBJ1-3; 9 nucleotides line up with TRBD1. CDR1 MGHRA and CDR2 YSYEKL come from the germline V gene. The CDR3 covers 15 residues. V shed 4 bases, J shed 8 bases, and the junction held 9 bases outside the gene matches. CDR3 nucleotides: TGCGCCAGCAGCCGCCTGACAGGGGGATCGGACACCATATATTTT. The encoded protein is CASSRLTGGSDTIYF.

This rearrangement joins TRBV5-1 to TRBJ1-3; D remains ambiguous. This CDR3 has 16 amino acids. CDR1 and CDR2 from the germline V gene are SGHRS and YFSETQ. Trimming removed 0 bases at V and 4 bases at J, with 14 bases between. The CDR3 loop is CASSLAGVVRGNTIYF. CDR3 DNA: TGCGCCAGCAGCTTGGCCGGGGTCGTCCGGGGAAACACCATATATTTT. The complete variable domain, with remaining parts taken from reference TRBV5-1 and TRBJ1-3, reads KAGVTQTPRYLIKTRGQQVTLSCSPISGHRSVSWYQQTPGQGLQFLFEYFSETQRNKGNFPGRFSGRQFSNSRSEMNVSTLELGDSALYLCASSLAGVVRGNTIYFGEGSWLTVV.

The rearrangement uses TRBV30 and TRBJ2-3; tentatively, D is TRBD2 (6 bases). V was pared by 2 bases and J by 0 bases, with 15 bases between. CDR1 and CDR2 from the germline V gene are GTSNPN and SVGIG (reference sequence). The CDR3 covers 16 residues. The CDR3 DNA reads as TGTGCCTGGAGTCGTATACGGGAGACTAGCACAGATACGCAGTATTTT. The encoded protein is CAWSRIRETSTDTQYF.

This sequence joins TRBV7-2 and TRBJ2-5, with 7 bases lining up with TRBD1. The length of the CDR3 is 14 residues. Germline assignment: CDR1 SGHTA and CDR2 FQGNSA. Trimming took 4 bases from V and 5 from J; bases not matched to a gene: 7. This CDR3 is CASSSTGSTETQYF. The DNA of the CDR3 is TGTGCCAGCAGCTCGACAGGGTCTACGGAGACCCAGTACTTC.

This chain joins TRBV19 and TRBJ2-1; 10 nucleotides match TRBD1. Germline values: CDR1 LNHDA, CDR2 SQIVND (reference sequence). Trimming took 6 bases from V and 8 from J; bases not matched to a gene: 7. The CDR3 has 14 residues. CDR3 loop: CASRRDRGWDEQFF. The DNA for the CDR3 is TGTGCCAGTAGAAGGGACAGGGGTTGGGATGAGCAGTTCTTC.

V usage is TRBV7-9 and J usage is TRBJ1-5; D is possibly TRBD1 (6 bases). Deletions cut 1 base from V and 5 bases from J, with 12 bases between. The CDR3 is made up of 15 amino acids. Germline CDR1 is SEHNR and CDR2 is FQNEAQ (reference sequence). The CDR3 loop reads CASSLGVGGDQPQHF. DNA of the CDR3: TGTGCCAGCAGCTTAGGGGTAGGGGGAGATCAGCCCCAGCATTTT.

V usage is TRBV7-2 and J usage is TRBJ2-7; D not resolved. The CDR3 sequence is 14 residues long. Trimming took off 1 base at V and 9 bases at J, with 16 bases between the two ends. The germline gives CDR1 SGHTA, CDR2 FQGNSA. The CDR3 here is CASSLGSIPIGQYF. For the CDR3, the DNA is TGTGCCAGCAGCTTAGGTAGCATCCCTATAGGGCAGTACTTC.

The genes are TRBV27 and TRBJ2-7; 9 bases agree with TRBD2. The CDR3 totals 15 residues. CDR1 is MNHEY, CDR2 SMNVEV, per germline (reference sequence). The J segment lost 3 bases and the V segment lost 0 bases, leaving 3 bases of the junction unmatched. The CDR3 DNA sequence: TGTGCCAGCAGTTTATCTAGCGGGAGTCTCTACGAGCAGTACTTC. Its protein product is CASSLSSGSLYEQYF.

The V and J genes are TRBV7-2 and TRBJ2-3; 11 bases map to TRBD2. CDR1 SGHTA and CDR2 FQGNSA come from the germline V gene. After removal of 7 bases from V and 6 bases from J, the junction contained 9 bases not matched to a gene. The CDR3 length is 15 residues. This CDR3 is CASNEGLAGVDTQYF. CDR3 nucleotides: TGTGCCAGCAACGAAGGACTAGCGGGTGTTGATACGCAGTATTTT.

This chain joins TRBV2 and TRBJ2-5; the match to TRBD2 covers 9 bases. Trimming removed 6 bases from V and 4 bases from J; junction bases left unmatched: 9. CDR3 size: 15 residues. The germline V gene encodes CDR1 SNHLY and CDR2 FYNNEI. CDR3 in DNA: TGTGCCAGCAGGGAACGGCGGGAGGGGTTAGAGACCCAGTACTTC. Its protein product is CASRERREGLETQYF.

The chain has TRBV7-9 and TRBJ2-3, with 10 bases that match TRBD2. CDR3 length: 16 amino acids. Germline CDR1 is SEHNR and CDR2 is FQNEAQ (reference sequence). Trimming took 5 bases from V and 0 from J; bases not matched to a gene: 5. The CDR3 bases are TGTGCCAGCAGCCGAAAACTAGCGGGGAGCACAGATACGCAGTATTTT. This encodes CASSRKLAGSTDTQYF.

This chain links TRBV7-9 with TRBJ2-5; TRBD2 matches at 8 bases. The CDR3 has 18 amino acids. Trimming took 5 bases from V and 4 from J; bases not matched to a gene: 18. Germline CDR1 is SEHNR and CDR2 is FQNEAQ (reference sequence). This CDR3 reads CASSLEYLGTSSGETQYF. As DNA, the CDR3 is TGTGCCAGCAGCCTCGAGTACTTAGGGACTAGTTCTGGAGAGACCCAGTACTTC. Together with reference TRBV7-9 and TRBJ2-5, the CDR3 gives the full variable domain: DTGVSQNPRHKITKRGQNVTFRCDPISEHNRLYWYRQTLGQGPEFLTYFQNEAQLEKSRLLSDRFSAERPKGSFSTLEIQRTEQGDSAMYLCASSLEYLGTSSGETQYFGPGTRLLVL.

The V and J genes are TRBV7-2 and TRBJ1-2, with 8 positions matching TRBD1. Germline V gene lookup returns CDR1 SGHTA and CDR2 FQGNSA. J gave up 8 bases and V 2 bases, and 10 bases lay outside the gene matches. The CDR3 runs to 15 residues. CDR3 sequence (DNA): TGTGCCAGCAGCTTAATCCCCATTTCAGGGGGCGGCTACACCTTC. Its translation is CASSLIPISGGGYTF.

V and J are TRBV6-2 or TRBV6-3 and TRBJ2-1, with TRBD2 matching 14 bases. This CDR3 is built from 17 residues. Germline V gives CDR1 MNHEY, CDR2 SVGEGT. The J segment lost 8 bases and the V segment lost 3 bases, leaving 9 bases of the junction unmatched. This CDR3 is CASSYATSGRVRYEQFF. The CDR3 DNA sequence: TGTGCCAGCAGTTATGCGACTAGCGGGAGGGTAAGGTATGAGCAGTTCTTC.

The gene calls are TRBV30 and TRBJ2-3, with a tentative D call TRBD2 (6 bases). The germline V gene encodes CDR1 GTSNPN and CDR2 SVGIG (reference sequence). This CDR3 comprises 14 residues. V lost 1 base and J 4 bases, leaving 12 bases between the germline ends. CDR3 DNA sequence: TGTGCCTGGAGTGCTATGGGAGGAGCAGATACGCAGTATTTT. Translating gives CAWSAMGGADTQYF.